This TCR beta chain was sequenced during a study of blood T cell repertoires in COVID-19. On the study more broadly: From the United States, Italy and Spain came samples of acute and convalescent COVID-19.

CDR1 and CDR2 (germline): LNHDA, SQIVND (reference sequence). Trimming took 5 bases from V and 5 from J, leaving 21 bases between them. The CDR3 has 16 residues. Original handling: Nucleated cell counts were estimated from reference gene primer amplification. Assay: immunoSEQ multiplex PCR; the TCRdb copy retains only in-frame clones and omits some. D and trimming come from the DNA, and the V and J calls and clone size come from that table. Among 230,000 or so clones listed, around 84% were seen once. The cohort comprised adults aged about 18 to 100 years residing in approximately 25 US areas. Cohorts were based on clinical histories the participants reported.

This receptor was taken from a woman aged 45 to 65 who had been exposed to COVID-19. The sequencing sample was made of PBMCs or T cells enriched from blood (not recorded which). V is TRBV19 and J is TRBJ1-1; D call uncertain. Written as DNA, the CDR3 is TGTGCCAGTAGTCCCCGCGGCCGTGGTGATTGGACTGAAGCTTTCTTT. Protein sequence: CASSPRGRGDWTEAFF.